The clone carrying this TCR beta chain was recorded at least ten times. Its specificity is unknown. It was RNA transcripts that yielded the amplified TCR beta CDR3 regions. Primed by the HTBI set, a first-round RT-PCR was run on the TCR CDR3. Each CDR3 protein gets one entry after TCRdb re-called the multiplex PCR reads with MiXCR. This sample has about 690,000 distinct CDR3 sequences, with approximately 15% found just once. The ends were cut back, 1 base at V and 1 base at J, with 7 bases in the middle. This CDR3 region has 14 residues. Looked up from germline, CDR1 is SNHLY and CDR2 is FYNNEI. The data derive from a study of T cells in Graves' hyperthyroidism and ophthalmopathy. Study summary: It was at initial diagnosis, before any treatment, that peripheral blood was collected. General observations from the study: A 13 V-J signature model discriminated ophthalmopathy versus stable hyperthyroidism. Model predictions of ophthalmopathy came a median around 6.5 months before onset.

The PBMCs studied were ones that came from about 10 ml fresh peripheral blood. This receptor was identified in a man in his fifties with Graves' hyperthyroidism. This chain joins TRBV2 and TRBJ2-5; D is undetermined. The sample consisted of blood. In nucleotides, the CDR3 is TGTGCCAGCAGTGAAGACCCCTCCCAAGAGACCCAGTACTTC. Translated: CASSEDPSQETQYF.